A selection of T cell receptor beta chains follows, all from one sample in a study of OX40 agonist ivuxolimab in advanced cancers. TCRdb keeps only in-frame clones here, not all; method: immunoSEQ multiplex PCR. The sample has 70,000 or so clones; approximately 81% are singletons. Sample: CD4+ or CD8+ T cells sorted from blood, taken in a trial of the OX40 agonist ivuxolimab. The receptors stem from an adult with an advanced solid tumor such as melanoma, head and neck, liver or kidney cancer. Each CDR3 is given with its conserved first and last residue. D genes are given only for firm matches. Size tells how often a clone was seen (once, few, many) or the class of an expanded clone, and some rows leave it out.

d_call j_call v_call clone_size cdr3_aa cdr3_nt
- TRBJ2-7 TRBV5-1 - CASSQGGSYEQYF TGCGCCAGCAGCCAAGGGGGCTCCTACGAGCAGTACTTC
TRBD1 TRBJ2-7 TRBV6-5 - CASSPRTGWNEQYF TGTGCCAGCAGTCCGCGGACAGGGTGGAACGAGCAGTACTTC
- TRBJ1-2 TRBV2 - CASSEAIIGGYTF TGTGCCAGCAGTGAAGCAATTATAGGTGGCTACACCTTC
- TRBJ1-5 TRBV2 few CASTGDGSNQPQHF TGTGCCAGCACCGGGGACGGGAGCAATCAGCCCCAGCATTTT
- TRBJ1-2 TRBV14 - CASSQERTQGYTF TGTGCCAGCAGCCAAGAAAGGACACAGGGCTACACCTTC
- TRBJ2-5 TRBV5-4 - CASSLDQGHQETQYF TGTGCCAGCAGCTTGGACCAGGGGCACCAAGAGACCCAGTACTTC
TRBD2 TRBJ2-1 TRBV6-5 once CASSYSLAGRYNEQFF TGTGCCAGCAGTTACTCTTTAGCGGGGAGATACAATGAGCAGTTCTTC
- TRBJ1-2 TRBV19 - CASSISRDIGGYTF TGTGCCAGTAGTATCAGCCGGGACATAGGGGGCTACACCTTC
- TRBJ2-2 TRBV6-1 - CASTARDTGELFF TGTGCCAGCACGGCCAGGGACACCGGGGAGCTGTTTTTT
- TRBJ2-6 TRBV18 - CASTGGGTGANVLTF TGTGCCAGCACCGGAGGGGGCACTGGGGCCAACGTCCTGACTTTC
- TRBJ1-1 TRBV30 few CAWGTANTEAFF TGTGCCTGGGGGACGGCGAACACTGAAGCTTTCTTT
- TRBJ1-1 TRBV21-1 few CASKGNTEAFF TGTGCCAGCAAGGGGAACACTGAAGCTTTCTTT
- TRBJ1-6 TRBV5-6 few CASSLVGQDSASPLHF TGTGCCAGCAGCTTGGTTGGCCAGGACTCAGCGTCACCCCTCCACTTT
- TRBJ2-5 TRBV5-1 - CASSLVRTETQYF TGCGCCAGCAGCTTGGTCAGGACGGAGACCCAGTACTTC
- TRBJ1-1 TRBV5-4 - CASSPSNRGGNTEAFF TGTGCCAGCAGCCCGTCTAACAGAGGGGGGAACACTGAAGCTTTCTTT
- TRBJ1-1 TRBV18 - CASSPRPVGFMNTEAFF TGTGCCAGCTCACCACGGCCAGTGGGGTTCATGAACACTGAAGCTTTCTTT
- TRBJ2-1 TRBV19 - CASSITSLGGNEQFF TGTGCCAGTAGTATAACCAGTCTGGGTGGGAATGAGCAGTTCTTC
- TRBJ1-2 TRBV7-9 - CASSLPLNYGYTF TGTGCCAGCAGCTTGCCGCTTAACTATGGCTACACCTTC
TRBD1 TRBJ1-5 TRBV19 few CASSVGQVYQPQHF TGTGCCAGTAGTGTGGGACAGGTATATCAGCCCCAGCATTTT
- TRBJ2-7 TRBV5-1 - CASSPEARYEQYF TGCGCCAGCAGCCCGGAAGCGCGGTACGAGCAGTACTTC
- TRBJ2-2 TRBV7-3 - CASSLFAGLNTGELFF TGTGCCAGCAGCTTATTCGCGGGATTGAACACCGGGGAGCTGTTTTTT
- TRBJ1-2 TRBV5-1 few CASSLQEYGYTF TGCGCCAGCAGCTTACAGGAGTATGGCTACACCTTC